This T cell receptor (beta chain) was identified in a study of PD-L1 blockade in urothelial cancer. Study summary: Typically, measured as a median, blood samples had 140,000 or so T cells. Broader study findings: Pretreatment TCR clonality in blood under the median foretold superior survival.

The CDR3 runs to 14 residues. Between the trimmed V and J ends, which lost 8 bases and 1 base, there was a span of 14 bases. Germline CDR1 reads WSHSY; CDR2 reads SAAADI. This sample's time point: pretreatment peripheral blood. Patients were diagnosed with urothelial carcinoma, either locally advanced or metastatic. Pretreatment sampling and on-treatment sampling together yielded between 1 and 8 samples for each patient. Sequencing used immunoSEQ multiplex PCR; TCRdb keeps in-frame clones, though not all of them. The repertoire includes approximately 52,000 clones, 65% to 90% of them detected once, and approximately 14% sits in the top ten. As concerns this clone: Its cognate antigen is unknown.

J is TRBJ1-1 and V is TRBV10-2; weak D call: TRBD1 (5 bases). This TCR derives from a man aged 65-85 years with urothelial cancer. Specimen: PBMCs, collected around atezolizumab (anti-PD-L1) treatment. CDR3 region: CASRVGHTNTEAFF. As DNA, the CDR3 is TGCGCCAGCCGGGTAGGACATACGAACACTGAAGCTTTCTTT.